The rows below give T cell receptor beta chains drawn from one sample of a study of OX40 agonist ivuxolimab in advanced cancers. The method was immunoSEQ multiplex PCR; TCRdb's version includes in-frame clones alone and lacks a portion of them. The sample carries about 70,000 clones, 80% to 90% recorded once. The sequences come from CD4+ or CD8+ T cells sorted from blood, collected in a trial of the OX40 agonist ivuxolimab. The receptors come from an adult with an advanced solid tumor such as melanoma, head and neck, liver or kidney cancer. Each CDR3 is given with its conserved first and last residue. Fields, in order: D gene, J gene, V gene, clone size, CDR3 DNA, CDR3 protein. D genes are given only for firm matches. Expanded clones get a size class; other rows say once, few or many, or leave the size out.

d_gene: -
j_gene: TRBJ2-3
v_gene: TRBV18
abundance: -
CDR3nt: TGTGCCAGCTCACCGACAGCTAGCACAGATACGCAGTATTTT
CDR3aa: CASSPTASTDTQYF

d_gene: -
j_gene: TRBJ2-1
v_gene: TRBV5-4
abundance: -
CDR3nt: TGTGCCAGCAGCTCGGAGGTGTACAATGAGCAGTTCTTC
CDR3aa: CASSSEVYNEQFF

d_gene: -
j_gene: TRBJ1-5
v_gene: TRBV30
abundance: -
CDR3nt: TGTGCCTGGGGGAGGGGGAATCAGCCCCAGCATTTT
CDR3aa: CAWGRGNQPQHF

d_gene: -
j_gene: TRBJ2-3
v_gene: TRBV2
abundance: few
CDR3nt: TGTGCCAGCAGTGAATGGAAAGGGGCCAGCACAGATACGCAGTATTTT
CDR3aa: CASSEWKGASTDTQYF

d_gene: -
j_gene: TRBJ2-7
v_gene: TRBV15
abundance: -
CDR3nt: TGTGCCACCAGCAGGAGCCGGGGTTACGAGCAGTACTTC
CDR3aa: CATSRSRGYEQYF

d_gene: -
j_gene: TRBJ1-6
v_gene: TRBV5-6
abundance: -
CDR3nt: TGTGCCAGCAGCTTGGTGGCAGGGAGGACCTATAATTCACCCCTCCACTTT
CDR3aa: CASSLVAGRTYNSPLHF

d_gene: TRBD1
j_gene: TRBJ2-3
v_gene: TRBV6-5
abundance: -
CDR3nt: TGTGCCAGCAGTTACGACAGGGGGACAGATACGCAGTATTTT
CDR3aa: CASSYDRGTDTQYF

d_gene: -
j_gene: TRBJ2-7
v_gene: TRBV11-2
abundance: -
CDR3nt: TGTGCCAGCAGCTTAGATCGACCTTTCGGGGAGCAGTACTTC
CDR3aa: CASSLDRPFGEQYF

d_gene: TRBD2
j_gene: TRBJ2-7
v_gene: TRBV6-6
abundance: -
CDR3nt: TGTGCCAGCAGTTATACTCGGCGGGAGCTCCACGAGCAGTACTTC
CDR3aa: CASSYTRRELHEQYF

d_gene: TRBD1
j_gene: TRBJ2-2
v_gene: TRBV18
abundance: -
CDR3nt: TGTGCCAGCTCACAGGGGACAGGGATAAACACCGGGGAGCTGTTTTTT
CDR3aa: CASSQGTGINTGELFF

d_gene: TRBD2
j_gene: TRBJ2-5
v_gene: TRBV27
abundance: few
CDR3nt: TGTGCCAGCAGTTTCGGCACCGGGACTAGCGGGGCGACCCAGTACTTC
CDR3aa: CASSFGTGTSGATQYF

d_gene: -
j_gene: TRBJ2-5
v_gene: TRBV6-5
abundance: -
CDR3nt: TGTGCCAGCAGTTACCAGATATCTTCGCAAGAGACCCAGTACTTC
CDR3aa: CASSYQISSQETQYF

d_gene: -
j_gene: TRBJ2-3
v_gene: TRBV5-4
abundance: -
CDR3nt: TGTGCCAGCAGCCCGACTAAAAGTTGGTATGCAAGGGATACGCAGTATTTT
CDR3aa: CASSPTKSWYARDTQYF

d_gene: -
j_gene: TRBJ2-1
v_gene: TRBV9
abundance: -
CDR3nt: TGTGCCAGCAGCGCTCCCCCAGCGGCCAAATACAATGAGCAGTTCTTC
CDR3aa: CASSAPPAAKYNEQFF

d_gene: -
j_gene: TRBJ2-2
v_gene: TRBV6-1
abundance: -
CDR3nt: TGTGCCAGCAGACCACCGAACACCGGGGAGCTGTTTTTT
CDR3aa: CASRPPNTGELFF

d_gene: -
j_gene: TRBJ2-1
v_gene: TRBV11-3
abundance: -
CDR3nt: TGTGCCAGCAGCTTGAGGGGGGGGAGCTCCTACAATGAGCAGTTCTTC
CDR3aa: CASSLRGGSSYNEQFF

d_gene: TRBD1
j_gene: TRBJ2-1
v_gene: TRBV30
abundance: -
CDR3nt: TGTGCCTGGCGAGACAGGGGGTTGGCGGAGCAGTTCTTC
CDR3aa: CAWRDRGLAEQFF

d_gene: -
j_gene: TRBJ2-3
v_gene: TRBV4-1
abundance: few
CDR3nt: TGCGCCAGCAGCCAAGATTGGGCAGGGGGCACAGATACGCAGTATTTT
CDR3aa: CASSQDWAGGTDTQYF

d_gene: TRBD1
j_gene: TRBJ2-3
v_gene: TRBV28
abundance: -
CDR3nt: TGTGCCACTACTGGAACAGGGGGTGTTCGGTATAGCACAGATACGCAGTATTTT
CDR3aa: CATTGTGGVRYSTDTQYF

d_gene: TRBD1
j_gene: TRBJ1-1
v_gene: TRBV4-3
abundance: -
CDR3nt: TGCGCCAGCAGCCAAGAGGACAGGGGGCGAGCGAACACTGAAGCTTTCTTT
CDR3aa: CASSQEDRGRANTEAFF

d_gene: -
j_gene: TRBJ2-2
v_gene: TRBV5-1
abundance: -
CDR3nt: TGCGCCAGCAGCTTGGCCCCGGGAGCGAACACCGGGGAGCTGTTTTTT
CDR3aa: CASSLAPGANTGELFF

d_gene: -
j_gene: TRBJ1-1
v_gene: TRBV7-9
abundance: -
CDR3nt: TGTGCCAGCAGCTTGGACACCCACACTGAAGCTTTCTTT
CDR3aa: CASSLDTHTEAFF

d_gene: -
j_gene: TRBJ2-1
v_gene: TRBV7-2
abundance: -
CDR3nt: TGTGCCAGCAGCTTAGTGGTCGACAATGAGCAGTTCTTC
CDR3aa: CASSLVVDNEQFF

d_gene: TRBD1
j_gene: TRBJ1-2
v_gene: TRBV6-5
abundance: -
CDR3nt: TGTGCCAGCAGTACTAAGACAGGGGGCTATGGCTACACCTTC
CDR3aa: CASSTKTGGYGYTF

d_gene: -
j_gene: TRBJ1-1
v_gene: TRBV29-1
abundance: -
CDR3nt: TGCAGCGTTGAAGGGTCCGGACTGAACACTGAAGCTTTCTTT
CDR3aa: CSVEGSGLNTEAFF

d_gene: -
j_gene: TRBJ2-5
v_gene: TRBV18
abundance: -
CDR3nt: TGTGCCAGCTCACCACCTCCGAACCAAGAGACCCAGTACTTC
CDR3aa: CASSPPPNQETQYF

d_gene: -
j_gene: TRBJ1-3
v_gene: TRBV10-3
abundance: -
CDR3nt: TGTGCCATCAGTGACGCGAGAAGCGAAAACACCATATATTTT
CDR3aa: CAISDARSENTIYF

d_gene: -
j_gene: TRBJ1-3
v_gene: TRBV28
abundance: many
CDR3nt: TGTGCCAGCAGTTCCCTCCAGGGTAGCCTAGGAAACACCATATATTTT
CDR3aa: CASSSLQGSLGNTIYF

d_gene: TRBD2
j_gene: TRBJ2-3
v_gene: TRBV4-1
abundance: -
CDR3nt: TGCGCCAGCAGCCAACAACCTAGCGGGGGGGTGGGAGATACGCAGTATTTT
CDR3aa: CASSQQPSGGVGDTQYF

d_gene: -
j_gene: TRBJ2-7
v_gene: TRBV6-6
abundance: once
CDR3nt: TGTGCCAGCAGTTACAAGTCGGAACCATCCTACGAGCAGTACTTC
CDR3aa: CASSYKSEPSYEQYF

d_gene: -
j_gene: TRBJ2-5
v_gene: TRBV5-1
abundance: -
CDR3nt: TGCGCCAGCAGCCGGGGCTTCCAAGAGACCCAGTACTTC
CDR3aa: CASSRGFQETQYF

d_gene: TRBD2
j_gene: TRBJ2-1
v_gene: TRBV7-8
abundance: -
CDR3nt: TGTGCCAGCAGCTCCTCTTTCGGTCTAGCGGGAGGGGGTGAGCAGTTCTTC
CDR3aa: CASSSSFGLAGGGEQFF

d_gene: -
j_gene: TRBJ2-3
v_gene: TRBV4-3
abundance: -
CDR3nt: TGCGCCAGCAGCCCAGAGGGACTGGTCACAGATACGCAGTATTTT
CDR3aa: CASSPEGLVTDTQYF

d_gene: -
j_gene: TRBJ2-3
v_gene: TRBV21-1
abundance: -
CDR3nt: TGTGCCAGCAGCCGGGGGACAAAACCTAGCACAGATACGCAGTATTTT
CDR3aa: CASSRGTKPSTDTQYF

d_gene: -
j_gene: TRBJ1-5
v_gene: TRBV5-5
abundance: -
CDR3nt: TGTGCCAGCAGCGCCTATATCGATAGCAATCAGCCCCAGCATTTT
CDR3aa: CASSAYIDSNQPQHF

d_gene: -
j_gene: TRBJ2-3
v_gene: TRBV5-1
abundance: -
CDR3nt: TGCGCCAGCCAGTTTGGTTCGGGGTTCGCAGATACGCAGTATTTT
CDR3aa: CASQFGSGFADTQYF

d_gene: -
j_gene: TRBJ2-7
v_gene: TRBV6-5
abundance: -
CDR3nt: TGTGCCAGCAGTTACTCCGGGACCACCTCCTACGAGCAGTACTTC
CDR3aa: CASSYSGTTSYEQYF

d_gene: -
j_gene: TRBJ1-5
v_gene: TRBV15
abundance: -
CDR3nt: TGTGCCACCAGCAGAGAAAACGGTCAGCCCCAGCATTTT
CDR3aa: CATSRENGQPQHF

d_gene: -
j_gene: TRBJ2-1
v_gene: TRBV5-1
abundance: -
CDR3nt: TGCGCCAGCAGACCGGACGGGTACAATGAGCAGTTCTTC
CDR3aa: CASRPDGYNEQFF

d_gene: -
j_gene: TRBJ2-5
v_gene: TRBV4-3
abundance: -
CDR3nt: TGCGCCAGCAGCCACCCTATGGCCCAAGAGACCCAGTACTTC
CDR3aa: CASSHPMAQETQYF

d_gene: -
j_gene: TRBJ1-2
v_gene: TRBV19
abundance: -
CDR3nt: TGTGCCAGTAGTATCCGTCAAGCTTGGGGCTACACCTTC
CDR3aa: CASSIRQAWGYTF